The rows below give T cell receptor beta chains drawn from one sample of a study of blood T cell repertoires in COVID-19. Clones were sequenced by immunoSEQ multiplex PCR, and TCRdb holds only the in-frame ones, with some missing. Of approximately 300,000 clones in the sample, around 90% were seen once. The sequenced material came from peripheral blood. The receptor set was obtained from a woman in her 30s with COVID-19, enrolled during active disease. Both conserved end residues are part of each CDR3. D genes are given only for firm matches. The size entry is marked missing in some rows and otherwise reads once, few, many or a size class.

J: TRBJ1-5
D: .
size: few
V: TRBV21-1
CDR3: CASSPGDRGDQPQHF
DNA: TGTGCCAGCAGCCCTGGGGACAGGGGCGATCAGCCCCAGCATTTT

J: TRBJ2-5
D: TRBD2
size: .
V: TRBV5-4
CDR3: CASSRGGLAKGETQYF
DNA: TGTGCCAGCAGCCGGGGCGGACTAGCAAAGGGAGAGACCCAGTACTTC

J: TRBJ1-5
D: .
size: .
V: TRBV24-1
CDR3: CATSDLYVTVSNQPQHF
DNA: TGTGCCACCAGTGATTTGTATGTGACAGTTAGCAATCAGCCCCAGCATTTT

J: TRBJ2-1
D: TRBD2
size: .
V: TRBV7-9
CDR3: CASSFGGLAGSSSYNEQFF
DNA: TGTGCCAGCAGCTTTGGGGGACTAGCGGGGTCGAGCTCCTACAATGAGCAGTTCTTC

J: TRBJ2-7
D: TRBD2
size: many
V: TRBV30
CDR3: CAWTLTSGSYEQYF
DNA: TGTGCCTGGACGTTGACTAGCGGGTCCTACGAGCAGTACTTC

J: TRBJ1-3
D: TRBD1
size: .
V: TRBV19
CDR3: CASSRGGRLQLTGNTIYF
DNA: TGTGCCAGTAGTAGAGGGGGCCGACTGCAACTGACTGGAAACACCATATATTTT

J: TRBJ2-6
D: .
size: .
V: TRBV27
CDR3: CASSLFSGWSSGANVLTF
DNA: TGTGCCAGCAGTTTATTCTCGGGATGGAGCTCTGGGGCCAACGTCCTGACTTTC

J: TRBJ2-3
D: TRBD2
size: .
V: TRBV7-2
CDR3: CASSLTSGRNTQYF
DNA: TGTGCCAGCAGCCTAACTAGCGGGAGGAACACGCAGTATTTT

J: TRBJ1-2
D: .
size: .
V: TRBV5-4
CDR3: CASSLIGGLGGYTF
DNA: TGTGCCAGCAGCTTGATAGGGGGATTAGGTGGCTACACCTTC

J: TRBJ1-6
D: TRBD1
size: .
V: TRBV7-2
CDR3: CASSTRTGGGSPLHF
DNA: TGTGCCAGCAGCACCAGGACAGGGGGGGGTTCACCCCTCCACTTT

J: TRBJ2-2
D: .
size: .
V: TRBV10-3
CDR3: CAIRRGGELFF
DNA: TGTGCCATTCGGCGGGGCGGGGAGCTGTTTTTT

J: TRBJ2-3
D: .
size: .
V: TRBV29-1
CDR3: CSVEVSQMDTQYF
DNA: TGCAGCGTTGAAGTTTCCCAAATGGATACGCAGTATTTT

J: TRBJ1-1
D: .
size: .
V: TRBV19
CDR3: CASRRGGEDTEAFF
DNA: TGTGCCAGCCGCCGAGGGGGGGAGGACACTGAAGCTTTCTTT

J: TRBJ2-7
D: TRBD2
size: .
V: TRBV19
CDR3: CATRLAGAYEQYF
DNA: TGTGCCACCCGACTAGCGGGAGCCTACGAGCAGTACTTC

J: TRBJ2-7
D: .
size: few
V: TRBV6-5
CDR3: CASSRGVLRGEQYF
DNA: TGTGCCAGCAGTCGCGGGGTCCTCCGTGGGGAGCAGTACTTC

J: TRBJ1-5
D: .
size: many
V: TRBV10-1
CDR3: CASSDQVQPQHF
DNA: TGCGCCAGCAGTGACCAGGTTCAGCCCCAGCATTTT

J: TRBJ2-7
D: TRBD2
size: .
V: TRBV4-2
CDR3: CASSQDTESLAGGYEQYF
DNA: TGTGCCAGCAGCCAGGATACCGAATCGCTAGCGGGGGGGTACGAGCAGTACTTC

J: TRBJ2-3
D: TRBD2
size: .
V: TRBV4-1
CDR3: CASSPKGAGDGTDTQYF
DNA: TGCGCCAGCAGCCCGAAGGGAGCGGGAGACGGGACAGATACGCAGTATTTT

J: TRBJ2-3
D: .
size: .
V: TRBV28
CDR3: CASSPPGGHGTDTQYF
DNA: TGTGCCAGCAGTCCTCCAGGGGGGCACGGCACAGATACGCAGTATTTT

J: TRBJ1-6
D: TRBD1
size: .
V: TRBV6-5
CDR3: CASRGIGQGNSPLHF
DNA: TGTGCCAGCAGGGGAATCGGACAGGGGAATTCACCCCTCCACTTT

J: TRBJ2-2
D: TRBD2
size: .
V: TRBV5-6
CDR3: CASSLELSGKPGELFF
DNA: TGTGCCAGCAGCTTGGAACTGAGCGGGAAGCCCGGGGAGCTGTTTTTT

J: TRBJ2-7
D: .
size: few
V: TRBV10-3
CDR3: CAISRLAAYEQYF
DNA: TGTGCCATCAGCCGACTGGCCGCCTACGAGCAGTACTTC

J: TRBJ1-5
D: .
size: .
V: TRBV2
CDR3: CASSEASRGQHF
DNA: TGTGCCAGCAGTGAGGCAAGCAGGGGCCAGCATTTT

J: TRBJ2-1
D: .
size: few
V: TRBV7-3
CDR3: CASSLQGYYNEQFF
DNA: TGTGCCAGCAGCTTACAGGGTTATTACAATGAGCAGTTCTTC

J: TRBJ2-7
D: TRBD2
size: .
V: TRBV25-1
CDR3: CASSERVAGTSGQYF
DNA: TGTGCCAGCAGTGAAAGAGTAGCGGGCACCTCCGGGCAGTACTTC

J: TRBJ1-6
D: .
size: .
V: TRBV11-2
CDR3: CASSAEGGRNSPLHF
DNA: TGTGCCAGCAGCGCAGAGGGCGGAAGAAATTCACCCCTCCACTTT

J: TRBJ1-3
D: .
size: .
V: TRBV11-2
CDR3: CASSRTGGGNTIYF
DNA: TGTGCCAGCAGCAGGACTGGGGGCGGAAACACCATATATTTT

J: TRBJ1-1
D: TRBD1
size: few
V: TRBV7-9
CDR3: CASSPVRGLNTEAFF
DNA: TGTGCCAGCAGCCCGGTCAGGGGGCTGAACACTGAAGCTTTCTTT

J: TRBJ2-1
D: .
size: .
V: TRBV5-1
CDR3: CASSFERSSSYNEQFF
DNA: TGCGCCAGCAGCTTTGAGCGGAGTAGCTCCTACAATGAGCAGTTCTTC

J: TRBJ2-2
D: TRBD2
size: .
V: TRBV10-3
CDR3: CAIRRSGSGELFF
DNA: TGTGCCATCAGAAGAAGCGGGAGTGGGGAGCTGTTTTTT

J: TRBJ1-5
D: .
size: .
V: TRBV4-1
CDR3: CASSQEGAYSNQPQHF
DNA: TGCGCCAGCAGCCAAGAAGGAGCATATAGCAATCAGCCCCAGCATTTT

J: TRBJ2-1
D: TRBD2
size: .
V: TRBV7-8
CDR3: CASSIARASGTNEQFF
DNA: TGTGCCAGCAGCATAGCCCGGGCTAGCGGGACCAATGAGCAGTTCTTC

J: TRBJ1-2
D: TRBD1
size: .
V: TRBV19
CDR3: CASSMGQGDSGYTF
DNA: TGTGCCAGTAGTATGGGACAGGGGGACTCTGGCTACACCTTC

J: TRBJ1-1
D: .
size: .
V: TRBV5-1
CDR3: CASSLAQGMNTEAFF
DNA: TGCGCCAGCAGCTTGGCCCAGGGGATGAACACTGAAGCTTTCTTT

J: TRBJ2-7
D: TRBD1
size: .
V: TRBV4-1
CDR3: CASSQEQGAYEQYF
DNA: TGCGCCAGCAGCCAGGAACAGGGGGCCTACGAGCAGTACTTC

J: TRBJ1-1
D: .
size: .
V: TRBV6-5
CDR3: CASSYVGMNTEAFF
DNA: TGTGCCAGCAGTTACGTCGGGATGAACACTGAAGCTTTCTTT

J: TRBJ2-1
D: TRBD2
size: .
V: TRBV5-4
CDR3: CASSFGGRADEQFF
DNA: TGTGCCAGCAGCTTCGGCGGGAGGGCCGATGAGCAGTTCTTC

J: TRBJ2-7
D: .
size: .
V: TRBV6-5
CDR3: CASSYNYYEQYF
DNA: TGTGCCAGCAGCTATAACTACTACGAGCAGTACTTC

J: TRBJ2-7
D: TRBD2
size: .
V: TRBV6-6
CDR3: CASSYSGLAGTYEQYF
DNA: TGTGCCAGCAGTTACTCCGGTCTAGCGGGAACCTACGAGCAGTACTTC

J: TRBJ1-6
D: .
size: .
V: TRBV27
CDR3: CASRQGVVNSPLHF
DNA: TGTGCCAGCAGGCAAGGGGTAGTTAATTCACCCCTCCACTTT

J: TRBJ1-5
D: .
size: few
V: TRBV6-4
CDR3: CASSTTSNQPQHF
DNA: TGTGCCAGCTCAACAACTAGCAATCAGCCCCAGCATTTT

J: TRBJ2-1
D: TRBD2
size: .
V: TRBV10-3
CDR3: CASGGGSSYNEQFF
DNA: TGTGCCTCCGGGGGAGGGAGCTCCTACAATGAGCAGTTCTTC

J: TRBJ2-7
D: .
size: .
V: TRBV29-1
CDR3: CSVEEGRADSLYEQYF
DNA: TGCAGCGTTGAAGAAGGTCGGGCGGACAGTTTGTACGAGCAGTACTTC

J: TRBJ2-7
D: .
size: .
V: TRBV7-3
CDR3: CASSRFGSGPYEQYF
DNA: TGTGCCAGCAGCCGGTTCGGTAGCGGTCCCTACGAGCAGTACTTC

J: TRBJ1-1
D: TRBD1
size: .
V: TRBV5-1
CDR3: CASSSWTGNTEAFF
DNA: TGCGCCAGCAGCTCCTGGACAGGGAACACTGAAGCTTTCTTT

J: TRBJ2-3
D: .
size: .
V: TRBV2
CDR3: CASSEYTDTQYF
DNA: TGTGCCAGCAGTGAATATACAGATACGCAGTATTTT

J: TRBJ2-3
D: TRBD1
size: .
V: TRBV10-1
CDR3: CASSESGGQALTQYF
DNA: TGCGCCAGCAGTGAGTCGGGGGGACAGGCCTTGACGCAGTATTTT

J: TRBJ2-7
D: .
size: .
V: TRBV19
CDR3: CASSISTGTIYEQYF
DNA: TGTGCCAGTAGTATTTCGACAGGTACTATTTACGAGCAGTACTTC

J: TRBJ2-7
D: .
size: .
V: TRBV7-6
CDR3: CASSGTSYEQYF
DNA: TGTGCCAGCAGTGGGACAAGCTACGAGCAGTACTTC

J: TRBJ2-3
D: TRBD2
size: .
V: TRBV10-1
CDR3: CASSSGTSGSTDTQYF
DNA: TGCGCCAGCAGTAGTGGGACTAGCGGGAGCACAGATACGCAGTATTTT

J: TRBJ2-5
D: TRBD1
size: .
V: TRBV30
CDR3: CAAAPGTGSKTQYF
DNA: TGTGCCGCCGCTCCCGGGACAGGGTCGAAGACCCAGTACTTC

J: TRBJ2-3
D: TRBD1
size: .
V: TRBV4-1
CDR3: CASSPGQGTDTQYF
DNA: TGCGCCAGCAGCCCTGGACAGGGCACAGATACGCAGTATTTT